These 21 T cell receptor beta chains originate from one sample sequenced in a study of blood T cells in healthy people across ages. A J-beta primer mix and a sample-barcoded 5' primer were used in a second PCR of roughly 6 to 11 cycles. MiXCR was run by TCRdb on the 5' RACE reads, yielding one entry per CDR3 protein. The table lists about a million distinct CDR3 sequences, about 51% of them singletons. Material: blood. These receptors were collected from a woman aged 55-69 years in good health.

CDR3 bases: TGTGCCAGCAGCTTGGCTGGCAGGGGCTACGAGCAGTACTTC. As protein: CASSLAGRGYEQYF. This rearrangement joins TRBV7-2 to TRBJ2-7; a possible D gene is TRBD1 (6 bases). Trimming took 3 bases from V and 3 from J, leaving 12 bases between them. The CDR3 runs to 14 residues. Germline lookup yields CDR1 SGHTA and CDR2 FQGNSA. Full variable domain (rest looked up from reference TRBV7-2 and TRBJ2-7): GAGVSQSPSNKVTEKGKDVELRCDPISGHTALYWYRQSLGQGLEFLIYFQGNSAPDKSGLPSDRFSAERTGGSVSTLTIQRTQQEDSAVYLCASSLAGRGYEQYFGPGTRLTVT.

This clonotype has more than one count but fewer than ten. This chain uses TRBV18 with TRBJ2-3, with TRBD1 as a possible D gene (6 bases). Germline V gene lookup returns CDR1 KGHSH and CDR2 LQKENI. V lost 3 bases and J 1 base, leaving 11 bases between the germline ends. The length of the CDR3 is 15 residues. The CDR3 nucleotides are TGTGCCAGCTCACCTTCGGCAGGGGGCACAGATACGCAGTATTTT. The encoded protein is CASSPSAGGTDTQYF.

This clonotype was counted a few times. V is TRBV20-1 and J is TRBJ2-1; D ambiguous. Trimming shortened V by 0 bases and J by 0 bases, and 9 bases separated the two germline ends. CDR3 length equals 15 residues. In germline, CDR1 is DFQATT, CDR2 SNEGSKA (reference sequence). The DNA of the CDR3 is TGCAGTGCTAGAGATTTCGTCGGCTCCTACAATGAGCAGTTCTTC. It encodes CSARDFVGSYNEQFF.

This clonotype has more than one count but fewer than ten. CDR3 nucleotides: TGTGCCATCAGTGAGTCGCGGGCGGACACAGATACGCAGTATTTT. This translates into CAISESRADTDTQYF. The chain joins TRBV10-3 to TRBJ2-3, with D possibly TRBD2 on 5 matching bases. Germline values: CDR1 ENHRY, CDR2 SYGVKD. The CDR3 totals 15 residues. V was clipped by 0 bases and J by 2 bases, with 9 bases between them.

This clonotype has a handful of counts. The chain uses TRBV5-5 and TRBJ2-5; TRBD2 matches 13 bases. The germline gives CDR1 SGHKS, CDR2 YYEKEE (reference sequence). The CDR3 runs to 16 residues. The V and J ends lost 1 base and 4 bases, in that order; junction bases with no gene match: 4. CDR3 amino acids: CASSLSWTSGRETQYF. The CDR3 coding sequence is TGTGCCAGCAGCTTGTCCTGGACTAGCGGGAGAGAGACCCAGTACTTC.

The CDR3: CAQTGGADTQYF. The CDR3 DNA sequence: TGTGCCCAGACGGGCGGGGCAGATACGCAGTATTTT. The chain links TRBV30 to TRBJ2-3; D may be TRBD2 (6 bases). CDR1 and CDR2 (germline): GTSNPN, SVGIG (reference sequence). CDR3 length: 12 residues. Deletions cut 8 bases from V and 4 bases from J, with 13 bases between.

The chain joins TRBV7-2 to TRBJ2-5; TRBD2 matches 8 bases. V trimming: 1 base; J trimming: 2 bases; junction bases outside the gene matches: 9. The CDR3 is 17 residues long. CDR1 and CDR2 (germline): SGHTA, FQGNSA. The CDR3, as DNA: TGTGCCAGCAGCTTAGTCCCTAGCGGGTCTCCGCAAGAGACCCAGTACTTC. It is translated as CASSLVPSGSPQETQYF.

The V and J genes are TRBV4-3 and TRBJ2-2, with 11 bases fitting TRBD2. The CDR3 has 16 residues. Germline V lookup: CDR1 LGHNA, CDR2 YSLEER. V gave up 0 bases and J gave up 3 bases; unmatched junction bases: 0. CDR3 in amino acids: CASSQELAGDTGELFF. As DNA, the CDR3 is TGCGCCAGCAGCCAAGAACTAGCGGGAGACACCGGGGAGCTGTTTTTT.

The chain employs TRBV12-5 and TRBJ1-5; possibly TRBD1 for D (5 bases). Germline V gives CDR1 LGHNT, CDR2 FRNRAP. V lost 2 bases, J lost 3 bases, and 8 bases lay in between. This CDR3 comprises 14 residues. The CDR3 sequence is CASGLQGLNQPQHF. The CDR3 DNA reads TGTGCTAGTGGTTTGCAGGGCCTCAATCAGCCCCAGCATTTT.

This rearrangement joins TRBV3-1 to TRBJ2-7; tentative D call: TRBD2 (6 bases). Trimming removed 1 base from V and 4 bases from J, with 11 bases in between. CDR1 and CDR2 (germline): LGHDT, YNNKEL (reference sequence). This CDR3 has 14 residues. CDR3 amino acids: CASSQAGVGYEQYF. CDR3 sequence (DNA): TGTGCCAGCAGCCAAGCGGGAGTGGGGTACGAGCAGTACTTC.

The table lists this clonotype with a few counts. The chain links TRBV12-5 to TRBJ2-6, with TRBD1 matching over 7 bases. V shed 8 bases, J shed 3 bases, and the junction held 4 bases outside the gene matches. The CDR3 is 14 residues long. From germline, CDR1 is LGHNT and CDR2 FRNRAP. The CDR3 DNA reads as TGTGCTAGTTCGGCAGGGGGTGGGGCCAACGTCCTGACTTTC. It is translated as CASSAGGGANVLTF.

V and J are TRBV7-9 and TRBJ1-5; 7 bases line up with TRBD1. This CDR3 is built from 15 residues. CDR1 is SEHNR and CDR2 is FQNEAQ in the germline V gene (reference sequence). The V segment lost 1 base and the J segment 5 bases; nucleotides outside the gene matches: 5. In DNA, the CDR3 is TGTGCCAGCAGCTTAGGGACAGGAAGGCATCAGCCCCAGCATTTT. As protein: CASSLGTGRHQPQHF.

The rearrangement uses TRBV28 and TRBJ1-5, with D possibly being TRBD1 (5 bases). CDR1 and CDR2 (germline): MDHEN, SYDVKM. With 7 bases removed from V and 11 bases from J, the gap between germline ends came to 18 bases. The CDR3 contains 13 residues. The CDR3 sequence is CASTNPGAAAQHF. The CDR3 DNA reads TGTGCCAGCACCAATCCCGGGGCGGCCGCCCAGCATTTT.

The V and J genes are TRBV28 and TRBJ2-7; D possibly matches TRBD1 or TRBD2 (5 bases each). From germline, CDR1 is MDHEN and CDR2 SYDVKM. The CDR3 totals 17 residues. V lost 8 bases to trimming and J lost 5 bases, with 28 bases between them. The CDR3 here is CASSQLGTGASRNEQYF. The CDR3 DNA sequence: TGTGCCAGCTCCCAACTTGGGACCGGAGCCTCAAGGAACGAGCAGTACTTC.

The table lists this clonotype with a few counts. Here the CDR3 DNA reads TGTGCCAGCAGTATCAGGGAGAGGGAGCAGTACTTC. Protein product: CASSIREREQYF. The J gene is TRBJ2-7, the V gene TRBV6-2 or TRBV6-3; D is possibly TRBD1 or TRBD2 (5 bases each). Germline CDR1 reads MNHEY; CDR2 reads SVGEGT. This CDR3 has 12 amino acids. V shed 5 bases and J shed 7 bases, with 12 bases lying between them.

The rearrangement links TRBV7-9 to TRBJ1-4, with D maybe TRBD1 (5 bases). Germline V gene data show CDR1 as SEHNR and CDR2 as FQNEAQ (reference sequence). This CDR3 spans 15 amino acids. The V gene lost 6 bases and the J gene lost 4 bases, with 15 bases spanning the gap. The CDR3 loop reads CASRSRGTDNEKLFF. The CDR3 nucleotides read TGTGCCAGCAGGTCCCGCGGGACGGATAATGAAAAACTGTTTTTT.

This clonotype appeared a single time. The chain couples TRBV6-6 to TRBJ2-1; perhaps D is TRBD1 or TRBD2 (5 bases each). Trimming stripped 2 bases from V and 8 bases from J, with 13 bases between. The CDR3 is 14 residues long. In germline, CDR1 is MNHNY, CDR2 SVGAGI (reference sequence). The CDR3 region is CASSYRVRDHEQFF. The CDR3 nucleotides are TGTGCCAGCAGTTACCGGGTCAGGGACCATGAGCAGTTCTTC.

The rearrangement uses TRBV28 and TRBJ2-1; 7 bases match TRBD1. The CDR3 extends over 15 amino acids. The trim removed 6 bases at V and 7 bases at J, leaving 12 bases unmatched. CDR1 is MDHEN and CDR2 is SYDVKM in the germline V gene. The CDR3 loop is CASSKRQGIINEQFF. CDR3 DNA sequence: TGTGCCAGCAGCAAAAGACAGGGTATTATAAATGAGCAGTTCTTC.

This clonotype was counted a few times. The chain is built from TRBV6-5 and TRBJ2-5; TRBD2 agrees at 7 bases. The CDR3 is 16 residues long. Germline loops: CDR1 MNHEY, CDR2 SVGAGI. V shed 0 bases, J shed 2 bases, and the junction held 6 bases outside the gene matches. The CDR3 DNA is TGTGCCAGCAGTTACTCGAGGGCTAGCGGACAAGAGACCCAGTACTTC. It encodes CASSYSRASGQETQYF.

The J gene is TRBJ1-2, the V gene TRBV7-9; D not resolved. The CDR3 totals 14 residues. Deletions cut 1 base from V and 7 bases from J, with 13 bases between. The germline V gene has CDR1 SEHNR and CDR2 FQNEAQ (reference sequence). CDR3 amino acids: CASSLGGETGGYTF. CDR3 DNA: TGTGCCAGCAGCTTAGGGGGAGAAACGGGTGGCTACACCTTC.

CDR3 in amino acids: CASSLSQVPDSGGLRLVQPQHF. The DNA for the CDR3 is TGTGCCAGCAGTTTATCCCAAGTTCCTGATTCAGGGGGATTACGGCTGGTCCAGCCCCAGCATTTT. The gene calls are TRBV27 and TRBJ1-5; TRBD1 agrees at 7 bases. Germline loops: CDR1 MNHEY, CDR2 SMNVEV (reference sequence). The CDR3 runs to 22 residues. V shed 0 bases, J shed 7 bases, and the junction held 27 bases outside the gene matches.